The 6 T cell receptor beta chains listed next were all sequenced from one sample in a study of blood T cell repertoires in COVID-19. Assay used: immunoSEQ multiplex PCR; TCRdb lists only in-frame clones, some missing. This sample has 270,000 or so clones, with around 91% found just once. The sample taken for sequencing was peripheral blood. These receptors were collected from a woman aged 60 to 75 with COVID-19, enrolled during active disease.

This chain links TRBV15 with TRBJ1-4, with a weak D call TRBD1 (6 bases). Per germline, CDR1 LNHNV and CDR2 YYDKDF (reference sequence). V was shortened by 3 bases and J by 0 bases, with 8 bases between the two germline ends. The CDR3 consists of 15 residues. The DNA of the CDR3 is TGTGCCACCAGCAGGGACAGTGCAACTAATGAAAAACTGTTTTTT. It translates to CATSRDSATNEKLFF. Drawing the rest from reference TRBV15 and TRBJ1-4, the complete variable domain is DAMVIQNPRYQVTQFGKPVTLSCSQTLNHNVMYWYQQKSSQAPKLLFHYYDKDFNNEADTPDNFQSRRPNTSFCFLDIRSPGLGDTAMYLCATSRDSATNEKLFFGSGTQLSVL.

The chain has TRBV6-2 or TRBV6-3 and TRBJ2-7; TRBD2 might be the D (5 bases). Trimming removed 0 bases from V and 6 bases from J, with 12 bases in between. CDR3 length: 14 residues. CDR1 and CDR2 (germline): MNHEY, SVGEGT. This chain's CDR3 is CASSYSTGVGEQYF. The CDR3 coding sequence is TGTGCCAGCAGTTACTCTACCGGGGTTGGCGAGCAGTACTTC.

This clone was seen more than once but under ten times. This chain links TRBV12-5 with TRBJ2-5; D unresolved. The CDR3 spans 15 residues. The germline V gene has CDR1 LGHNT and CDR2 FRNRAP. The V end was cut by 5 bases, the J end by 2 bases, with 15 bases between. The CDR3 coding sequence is TGTGCTAGTGGTCCCAATGGGCTTTTTCAAGAGACCCAGTACTTC. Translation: CASGPNGLFQETQYF.

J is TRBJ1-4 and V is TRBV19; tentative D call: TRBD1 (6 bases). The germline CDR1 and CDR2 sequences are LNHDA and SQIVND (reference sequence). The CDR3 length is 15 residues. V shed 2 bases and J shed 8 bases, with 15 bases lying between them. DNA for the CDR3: TGTGCCAGTAGTATAACCGTGACAGGTTCCGAAAAACTGTTTTTT. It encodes CASSITVTGSEKLFF.

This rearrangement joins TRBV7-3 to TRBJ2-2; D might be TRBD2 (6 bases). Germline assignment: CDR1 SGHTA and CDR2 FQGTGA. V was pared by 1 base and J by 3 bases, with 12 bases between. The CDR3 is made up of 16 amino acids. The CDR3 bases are TGTGCCAGCAGCTTAAGATGGGGGGTTGACACCGGGGAGCTGTTTTTT. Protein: CASSLRWGVDTGELFF.

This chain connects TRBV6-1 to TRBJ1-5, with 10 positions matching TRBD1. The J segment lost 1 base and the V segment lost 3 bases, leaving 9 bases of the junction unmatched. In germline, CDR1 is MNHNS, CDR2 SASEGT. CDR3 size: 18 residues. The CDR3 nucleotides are TGTGCCAGCAGTGAGGACAGGGGGTTTCTCTCAAGCAATCAGCCCCAGCATTTT. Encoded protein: CASSEDRGFLSSNQPQHF.